This TCR beta chain was sequenced for a study of graft-versus-host responses after intestinal transplantation. The germline V gene has CDR1 SGHNT and CDR2 YENEEA. This CDR3 region has 13 residues. Deletions cut 3 bases from V and 8 bases from J, with 11 bases between. Profiling relied on immunoSEQ multiplex PCR, and the TCRdb table lists in-frame clones only, not all of them. The sample lists roughly 20,000 clones, roughly half occurring once. This clonotype originated in a human patient who received an intestinal transplant. The sequenced sample was alloreactive CD4+ T cells from a mixed lymphocyte reaction culture, obtained before intestinal transplant. Subset meaning: CFSE-low proliferating T cells sorted from approximately 6-day pre-transplant mixed lymphocyte reaction (GvH or HvG direction). This chain connects TRBV11-3 to TRBJ2-1; possible D gene TRBD1, 5 bases. The CDR3 protein is CASSLGQGDEQFF. The CDR3 region has the DNA TGTGCCAGCAGCTTGGGTCAGGGCGATGAGCAGTTCTTC.